Below, 21 T cell receptor beta chains from the same sample are listed, as sequenced in a study of identical twins. TCRdb fed the 5' RACE reads into MiXCR, producing one record per CDR3 protein. The profile covers about 390,000 distinct CDR3 sequences, with roughly 10% appearing a single time and roughly 8.9% taken by the ten largest. The sequencing input was naive T cells sorted from blood. These receptors were obtained from a woman aged 45-60 years in good health.

Worth noting for this clonotype: At one end, the junction sequence differs from germline, possibly due to a read error. The chain couples TRBV11-3 to TRBJ2-2, with TRBD1 identical over 7 bases. The CDR3 spans 15 residues. The germline gives CDR1 SGHNT, CDR2 YENEEA. DNA of the CDR3: TGTGCCAGCAGCAGATACAGGGGTAGCACCGGGGAGCAGTTTTTT. Its translation is CASSRYRGSTGEQFF.

This chain uses TRBV12-3 or TRBV12-4 with TRBJ1-2, with TRBD1 as a possible D gene (6 bases). Trimming took off 6 bases at V and 4 bases at J, with 12 bases between the two ends. The CDR3 is 13 residues long. The CDR3 DNA reads TGTGCCAGCAGACAGGGAACTCGCTATGGCTACACCTTC. This encodes CASRQGTRYGYTF.

The gene calls are TRBV18 and TRBJ2-7; the D is unclear. The V gene's germline CDR1 is KGHSH and CDR2 LQKENI. This CDR3 has 13 residues. Trimming pared 5 bases from V and 2 bases from J, leaving 10 bases between. The CDR3 reads CASSASPAYEQYV. For the CDR3, the DNA is TGTGCCAGCTCAGCATCTCCGGCCTACGAGCAGTACGTC.

The sample holds a few counts of this clonotype. The V and J genes are TRBV4-1 and TRBJ2-3, with 9 bases lining up with TRBD2. With 4 bases clipped from V and 10 bases from J, the junction kept 9 bases outside the gene matches. The germline V gene has CDR1 MGHRA and CDR2 YSYEKL. CDR3 length equals 14 residues. The CDR3, as DNA: TGCGCCAGCAGCCTAGCGGGAGAGGGGGGAGCGCAGTATTTT. It yields the protein CASSLAGEGGAQYF.

This clonotype was picked up many times. The rearrangement joins TRBV3-1 to TRBJ2-7, with D unclear. The V end lost 0 bases, the J end lost 3 bases, and 9 bases lay between the germline ends. The germline CDR1 and CDR2 sequences are LGHDT and YNNKEL (reference sequence). The CDR3 consists of 14 residues. Written as DNA, the CDR3 is TGTGCCAGCAGCCAAGATCTACCCGTCTACGAGCAGTACTTC. Translated: CASSQDLPVYEQYF.

This clonotype was seen at least ten times. Lacking the conserved final phenylalanine or tryptophan, this CDR3 likely reflects a read error. The limits of the CDR3 on the DNA are not certain, so only TCRdb's listed CDR3 is given. The chain recombines TRBV4-1 with TRBJ2-4; TRBD2, the table's D call, was not compared with the DNA. From germline, CDR1 is MGHRA and CDR2 YSYEKL. The CDR3 spans 15 amino acids, including both terminal residues. The CDR3 protein is CASSQEVAGGGIEYL.

This clonotype showed up many times. The chain recombines TRBV7-9 with TRBJ2-7, with D unresolved. V was clipped by 4 bases and J by 9 bases, with 16 bases between them. The germline V gene has CDR1 SEHNR and CDR2 FQNEAQ (reference sequence). The CDR3 is 13 amino acids. The CDR3 reads CASSSPGRPLQYV. CDR3 DNA: TGTGCCAGCAGCTCACCGGGCCGACCTTTGCAGTACGTC.

This clonotype has just a few counts. The chain carries TRBV10-3 and TRBJ1-1, with unresolved D. V was trimmed by 0 bases and J by 3 bases, leaving 8 bases between them. The CDR3 length is 14 residues. Germline CDR1 reads ENHRY; CDR2 reads SYGVKD. CDR3 nucleotide sequence: TGTGCCATCAGTGAGTCGACCGGGGACACTGAAGCTTTCTTT. Translated: CAISESTGDTEAFF.

This chain connects TRBV5-1 to TRBJ1-1; no clear D. The length of the CDR3 is 16 residues. Trimming stripped 5 bases from V and 1 base from J, with 18 bases between. Germline CDR1 SGHRS, CDR2 YFSETQ. The DNA of the CDR3 is TGCGCCAGCAGTTTTACCCGGTGGCGGGGGAACACTGAAGCTTTCTTT. Translated, it gives CASSFTRWRGNTEAFF.

V is TRBV9 and J is TRBJ2-1; TRBD2 agrees at 8 bases. Unmatched junction bases numbered 6, after V lost 2 bases and J lost 5 bases. Germline lookup yields CDR1 SGDLS and CDR2 YYNGEE. The CDR3 has 15 amino acids. The CDR3 nucleotides are TGTGCCAGCAGCGTGAGACTAGCGTCTAACAATGAGCAGTTCTTC. Protein product: CASSVRLASNNEQFF.

V is TRBV15 and J is TRBJ2-3, with no clear D. V was clipped by 3 bases and J by 1 base, with 5 bases between them. Germline V gene sequence: CDR1 LNHNV, CDR2 YYDKDF (reference sequence). This CDR3 has 13 amino acids. Written as DNA, the CDR3 is TGTGCCACCAGCAGGGCCCGCACAGATACGCAGTATTTT. It specifies CATSRARTDTQYF. The full variable domain, with the rest looked up from reference TRBV15 and TRBJ2-3, is DAMVIQNPRYQVTQFGKPVTLSCSQTLNHNVMYWYQQKSSQAPKLLFHYYDKDFNNEADTPDNFQSRRPNTSFCFLDIRSPGLGDTAMYLCATSRARTDTQYFGPGTRLTVL.

The chain has TRBV20-1 and TRBJ2-1, with TRBD2 identical over 8 bases. J was trimmed by 9 bases and V by 6 bases; bases with no gene match: 10. Germline CDR1 is DFQATT and CDR2 is SNEGSKA (reference sequence). This CDR3 has 13 amino acids. CDR3 residues: CSARSGRAREQFF. CDR3 in DNA: TGCAGTGCAAGGTCCGGGAGGGCGCGTGAGCAGTTCTTC.

This clonotype was seen more than once but under ten times. This chain uses TRBV27 with TRBJ2-7; D remains unclear. Germline CDR1 is MNHEY and CDR2 is SMNVEV (reference sequence). Between the trimmed V and J ends, which lost 9 bases and 4 bases, there was a span of 16 bases. This CDR3 is built from 13 residues. CDR3 region: CASAGPSHYEQYF. The CDR3 DNA reads TGTGCCAGTGCCGGGCCATCCCATTACGAGCAGTACTTC.

V usage is TRBV12-3 or TRBV12-4 and J usage is TRBJ2-7; 7 bases are shared with TRBD1. This CDR3 is 13 amino acids long. This CDR3 is CASSRTGAYGQYV. The CDR3 DNA follows: TGTGCCAGCAGTCGGACAGGCGCTTACGGGCAGTACGTC.

The V and J genes are TRBV5-6 and TRBJ1-2, with D possibly TRBD1 on 5 matching bases. The CDR3 extends over 16 amino acids. Trimming took off 4 bases at V and 4 bases at J, with 20 bases between the two ends. Germline V gives CDR1 SGHDT, CDR2 YYEEEE. In nucleotides, the CDR3 is TGTGCCAGCAGCGGAGGCAGGGACCCGTCGTTCTATGGCTACACCTTC. Residues: CASSGGRDPSFYGYTF.

The genes are TRBV7-2 and TRBJ2-1; the D gene could be TRBD1 or TRBD2 (6 bases each). The CDR3 covers 14 residues. Per the germline V gene, CDR1 is SGHTA and CDR2 is FQGNSA. Trimming stripped 2 bases from V and 11 bases from J, with 16 bases between. As DNA, the CDR3 is TGTGCCAGCAGCTTATTATCGGCGGGACACAAGCAGTTCTTC. This encodes CASSLLSAGHKQFF. Drawing the rest from reference TRBV7-2 and TRBJ2-1, the complete variable domain is GAGVSQSPSNKVTEKGKDVELRCDPISGHTALYWYRQSLGQGLEFLIYFQGNSAPDKSGLPSDRFSAERTGGSVSTLTIQRTQQEDSAVYLCASSLLSAGHKQFFGPGTRLTVL.

This clonotype has a handful of counts. The chain combines TRBV7-9 with TRBJ2-5; tentatively, D is TRBD1 (7 bases). V shed 2 bases and J shed 4 bases, with 17 bases lying between them. Germline-derived CDR1 and CDR2 are SEHNR and FQNEAQ (reference sequence). This CDR3 is built from 16 residues. CDR3: CASSLPRQGGLETQYF. In nucleotides, the CDR3 is TGTGCCAGCAGCTTACCCCGACAGGGAGGCCTAGAGACCCAGTACTTC.

The chain is built from TRBV6-1 and TRBJ2-7, with 7 bases aligning to TRBD2. Germline CDR1 reads MNHNS; CDR2 reads SASEGT. Trimming took 11 bases from V and 9 from J; bases not matched to a gene: 13. CDR3 length equals 12 residues. CDR3 nucleotide sequence: TGTGCCTGCCGGAGTGTTCGCGGGGGGCAGTACGTC. It yields the protein CACRSVRGGQYV.

Ten or more counts support this clonotype. The rearrangement joins TRBV18 to TRBJ2-1; D not resolved. V was trimmed by 3 bases and J by 8 bases, leaving 11 bases between them. Per the germline V gene, CDR1 is KGHSH and CDR2 is LQKENI. This CDR3 region has 13 residues. In nucleotides, the CDR3 is TGTGCCAGCTCACCCGCTGTTCCGGATGAGCAGTTCTTC. This encodes CASSPAVPDEQFF. The complete variable domain, with remaining parts taken from reference TRBV18 and TRBJ2-1, reads NAGVMQNPRHLVRRRGQEARLRCSPMKGHSHVYWYRQLPEEGLKFMVYLQKENIIDESGMPKERFSAEFPKEGPSILRIQQVVRGDSAAYFCASSPAVPDEQFFGPGTRLTVL.

The J gene is TRBJ1-5, the V gene TRBV24-1, with D perhaps TRBD1 (5 bases). Trimming left V 2 bases short and J 1 base short, with 5 bases between. The CDR3 consists of 14 residues. Germline CDR1 reads KGHDR; CDR2 reads SFDVKD. CDR3 bases: TGTGCCACCAGTGATTGGGACAGCAATCAGCCCCAGCATTTT. It specifies CATSDWDSNQPQHF.

CDR3 DNA sequence: TGCAGCGTTGAGGCAGGGAATGAAAAACTGTTTTTT. Protein product: CSVEAGNEKLFF. The chain recombines TRBV29-1 with TRBJ1-4; possible D gene TRBD1, 5 bases. V was shortened by 3 bases and J by 5 bases, with 7 bases between the two germline ends. Germline-derived CDR1 and CDR2 are SQVTM and ANQGSEA. This CDR3 has 12 amino acids.